This entry concerns a single T cell receptor (beta chain). Its antigen is still unknown. No per-base quality is available; no much larger clone lies one base away. The library was obtained by PCR. Sequencing was performed on an Illumina HiSeq 2500. Molecular barcoding was employed in the preparation of TCR libraries, with unique molecular identifiers being used to normalize TCRbeta repertoire quantification. Through fastp at Q25 and MiXCR, TCRdb rebuilt clones from the public reads, retaining in-frame beta chains. CDR3 protein duplicates are merged, each entry listing the most common genes and DNA. This sample has some 830,000 distinct CDR3 sequences in its table, and roughly 16% of those were observed once. The ten largest account for under 6% of the sample. This specimen comes from a study of T-cell reconstitution after alpha-beta-depleted transplantation in children (dated by TCRdb to the mid-2010s). Describing the broader study: Using TCR repertoire profiling, the study quantitatively followed how T-cell immune reconstitution unfolded in children after TCRalphabeta/CD19-depleted allogeneic hematopoietic cell transplantation. The full study reports these points: Hyperexpanded clone frequencies declined over subsequent months; after one year, T-cell counts and TCRbeta diversity were mostly attributed to newly produced T cells. The high TCRbeta diversity at day 60 in some patients was ascribed to recipient T cells and intrathymic progenitors that had survived conditioning. The apparently early recovery of alphabetaT-cell counts about two months after transplant reportedly depended on only several hundred rapidly expanded clones that came from non-depleted graft cells.

Taken with the paper, the label for treatment or condition translates to: allogeneic hematopoietic cell transplantation with graft depleted of TCRalphabeta T cells and CD19 B cells. TCRalphabeta/CD19-depleted allogeneic hematopoietic cell grafts were given to the transplant recipients, all of whom were children. This TCR was recovered from a male patient younger than 18 who had a stem cell transplant for acute lymphoblastic leukemia, so the T cells may come from the graft donor. Sequencing was performed on PBMCs, mostly from graft donor cells, taken 360 days after TCRalphabeta/CD19-depleted stem cell transplant.

The CDR3 region has the sequence CASSRGLGEKLFF. Here is the DNA: TGTGCCAGCAGTCGCGGACTGGGTGAAAAACTGTTTTTT. The V gene is TRBV25-1 and the J gene is TRBJ1-4; the D segment cannot be called with confidence. CDR1 and CDR2 are read off the germline V gene as MGHDK and SYGVNS. The CDR3 spans 13 residues, from the cysteine through the phenylalanine. The sequence is cut down to CDR3 DNA, 39 bases in frame from base 1. V is clipped by 5 bases and J by 7 bases, and the sequence between their germline boundaries is 11 bases long. When the CDR3 is completed using the reference TRBV25-1 and TRBJ1-4 genes on either side, the full variable domain is EADIYQTPRYLVIGTGKKITLECSQTMGHDKMYWYQQDPGMELHLIHYSYGVNSTEKGDLSSESTVSRIRTEHFPLTLESARPSHTSQYLCASSRGLGEKLFFGSGTQLSVL.